The 32 T cell receptor beta chains in this list originate from one sample, sequenced in a study of Ad26.COV2.S vaccination and SARS-CoV-2 variants. Sequencing used immunoSEQ multiplex PCR; TCRdb keeps in-frame clones, though not all of them. Here the sample spans some 340,000 clones, 70% to 90% being singletons. Stated treatment: about 20 received Ad26.COV2.S at low or high dose, single or two shots; several received placebo; per-sample allocation not given. Day 63 after the first vaccine or placebo injection was the time point for sampling. This specimen consisted of peripheral blood, obtained in a trial of Ad26.COV2.S vaccine versus placebo. The receptors shown here come from a person between 18 and 59 years old who received the Ad26.COV2.S COVID-19 vaccine or a placebo.

In its sample, this clone was seen a few times. The rearrangement joins TRBV5-1 to TRBJ1-5, with D possibly TRBD1 on 5 matching bases. This CDR3 contains 14 residues. Germline lookup yields CDR1 SGHRS and CDR2 YFSETQ. V was shortened by 0 bases and J by 5 bases, with 9 bases between the two germline ends. The CDR3 loop reads CASSLGQGDQPQHF. The CDR3 DNA follows: TGCGCCAGCAGCTTGGGTCAGGGCGATCAGCCCCAGCATTTT.

The genes are TRBV5-1 and TRBJ2-4, with D possibly being TRBD2 (5 bases). Deletions cut 0 bases from V and 6 bases from J, with 13 bases between. Germline CDR1 and CDR2: SGHRS and YFSETQ. The CDR3 consists of 15 residues. CDR3 amino acids: CASSLVAGSGNIQYF. The CDR3 DNA is TGCGCCAGCAGCTTGGTGGCGGGCTCCGGAAACATTCAGTACTTC. The whole variable domain, filled in from reference TRBV5-1 and TRBJ2-4, reads KAGVTQTPRYLIKTRGQQVTLSCSPISGHRSVSWYQQTPGQGLQFLFEYFSETQRNKGNFPGRFSGRQFSNSRSEMNVSTLELGDSALYLCASSLVAGSGNIQYFGAGTRLSVL.

V usage is TRBV3-1 (or the pseudogene TRBV3-2) and J usage is TRBJ2-1; the match to TRBD2 covers 7 bases. The CDR3 contains 17 residues. V lost 5 bases to trimming and J lost 5 bases; unmatched junction nucleotides: 15. From germline, CDR1 is LGHDT and CDR2 YNNKEL (reference sequence). This CDR3 reads CASSTRGGMSTDNEQFF. The CDR3 DNA sequence: TGTGCCAGCAGCACCCGCGGGGGAATGTCCACTGACAATGAGCAGTTCTTC.

This chain links TRBV11-2 with TRBJ1-2, with 7 bases that match TRBD1. Germline CDR1 is SGHAT and CDR2 is FQNNGV. Unmatched junction bases numbered 16, after V lost 1 base and J lost 2 bases. The CDR3 has 19 amino acids. This chain's CDR3 is CASSLGTLSPGTVNYGYTF. Written as DNA, the CDR3 is TGTGCCAGCAGCTTAGGAACTTTAAGCCCCGGGACAGTAAACTATGGCTACACCTTC.

The J gene is TRBJ1-2, the V gene TRBV7-2; no firm D call. The CDR3 is made up of 14 amino acids. Looked up from germline, CDR1 is SGHTA and CDR2 is FQGNSA. V was cut by 0 bases and J by 0 bases, with 5 bases left in between. CDR3 in DNA: TGTGCCAGCAGCTTAGCCAGCGCTAACTATGGCTACACCTTC. It is translated as CASSLASANYGYTF.

The chain is built from TRBV10-2 and TRBJ2-3; 12 bases align to TRBD2. This CDR3 comprises 16 residues. J gave up 2 bases and V 2 bases, and 2 bases lay outside the gene matches. CDR1 WSHSY and CDR2 SAAADI come from the germline V gene. Here the CDR3 reads CASSEGLAGNTDTQYF. The CDR3 DNA reads TGCGCCAGCAGTGAGGGACTAGCGGGGAACACAGATACGCAGTATTTT.

This rearrangement joins TRBV27 to TRBJ1-2; TRBD1 matches 8 bases. CDR1 is MNHEY and CDR2 is SMNVEV in the germline V gene (reference sequence). This CDR3 contains 14 residues. The ends lost 8 bases at V and 8 bases at J; junction bases unmatched: 13. The CDR3 is CASGDRGRAGGYTF. The CDR3 coding sequence is TGTGCCAGCGGAGACAGGGGCCGGGCAGGGGGCTACACCTTC.

CDR3 sequence reads: CASTLSGVTEAFF. CDR3 coding DNA: TGTGCCAGCACCCTTTCCGGGGTCACTGAAGCTTTCTTT. The chain has TRBV2 and TRBJ1-1; D is ambiguous. V was clipped by 7 bases and J by 4 bases, with 13 bases between them. This CDR3 is 13 amino acids long. Germline values: CDR1 SNHLY, CDR2 FYNNEI.

V gene TRBV3-1 (or the pseudogene TRBV3-2) combines with J gene TRBJ1-6; 7 bases line up with TRBD1. The CDR3 is 18 residues long. With V trimmed by 2 bases and J by 5 bases, 12 bases remained unmatched. CDR1 is LGHDT and CDR2 is YNNKEL in the germline V gene (reference sequence). The CDR3 region has the DNA TGTGCCAGCAGCCAACAACGACAGGGAGGAAGGAATAATTCACCCCTCCACTTT. Protein product: CASSQQRQGGRNNSPLHF.

This clone was seen more than once but under ten times. The rearrangement joins TRBV3-1 (or the pseudogene TRBV3-2) to TRBJ2-1; D possibly uses TRBD1 or TRBD2 (5 bases each). Germline CDR1 is LGHDT and CDR2 is YNNKEL (reference sequence). The CDR3 is 16 residues long. V lost 4 bases, J lost 8 bases, and 21 bases lay in between. CDR3 protein: CASSLHGTSKRDEQFF. The CDR3 DNA reads as TGTGCCAGCAGCCTTCACGGGACCAGCAAGCGCGATGAGCAGTTCTTC.

The chain combines TRBV6-2 or TRBV6-3 with TRBJ2-7; no clear D. CDR1 and CDR2 from the germline V gene are MNHEY and SVGEGT. Trimming cost V 4 bases and J 2 bases, with 15 bases left between them. The CDR3 contains 15 residues. DNA of the CDR3: TGTGCCAGCAGTTCCCCCCTCGGTCTGGCCTACGAGCAGTACTTC. Translating gives CASSSPLGLAYEQYF.

This clone appeared once. The V gene is TRBV3-1 (or the pseudogene TRBV3-2), the J gene TRBJ2-3; 9 nucleotides line up with TRBD1. After removal of 3 bases from V and 3 bases from J, the junction contained 4 bases not matched to a gene. CDR1 is LGHDT, CDR2 YNNKEL, per germline (reference sequence). The CDR3 is 15 amino acids. The CDR3 loop reads CASSQRDRDTDTQYF. CDR3 in DNA: TGTGCCAGCAGCCAGCGGGACAGGGATACAGATACGCAGTATTTT.

This chain connects TRBV10-3 to TRBJ2-3, with no clear D. The germline gives CDR1 ENHRY, CDR2 SYGVKD. The CDR3 consists of 16 residues. Trimming pared 3 bases from V and 0 bases from J, leaving 13 bases between. The CDR3 DNA reads as TGTGCCATCAGTGATTATAGTGGCTCTAGCACAGATACGCAGTATTTT. This encodes CAISDYSGSSTDTQYF.

This clone has just one count. The J gene is TRBJ1-6, the V gene TRBV12-5; 9 nucleotides agree with TRBD1. The CDR3 has 17 amino acids. The V gene end was trimmed by 6 bases and the J gene end by 1 base; junction bases not matched to a gene: 7. Looked up from germline, CDR1 is LGHNT and CDR2 is FRNRAP. The CDR3 region has the DNA TGTGCTAGTGGCCCCGTGGGACAGGGTTCCTATAATTCACCCCTCCACTTT. Its protein product is CASGPVGQGSYNSPLHF.

Here the CDR3 DNA reads TGCGCCAGCAGCTTTAGGGGAAGAGAAGCTTTCTTT. Its translation is CASSFRGREAFF. The V and J genes are TRBV5-1 and TRBJ1-1; D might be TRBD1 (5 bases). V lost 2 bases to trimming and J lost 8 bases, with 10 bases between them. Germline V gene sequence: CDR1 SGHRS, CDR2 YFSETQ. The CDR3 contains 12 residues.

J is TRBJ2-1 and V is TRBV25-1; 9 nucleotides match TRBD2. The CDR3 has 15 amino acids. Germline V gene lookup returns CDR1 MGHDK and CDR2 SYGVNS. Trimming at V came to 4 bases and at J to 5 bases, leaving 6 bases not matched to a gene. DNA for the CDR3: TGTGCCAGCAGTGCTGCGGGGGGGGGTAACAATGAGCAGTTCTTC. Its protein is CASSAAGGGNNEQFF.

The genes are TRBV7-8 and TRBJ1-2; D unresolved. Trimming shortened V by 5 bases and J by 5 bases, and 15 bases separated the two germline ends. Germline CDR1 and CDR2: SGHVS and FQNEAQ. The CDR3 consists of 14 residues. The CDR3: CASSAIPEFYGYTF. The CDR3 bases are TGTGCCAGCAGCGCCATTCCAGAGTTTTATGGCTACACCTTC.

The rearrangement links TRBV10-3 to TRBJ2-7; 8 positions agree with TRBD1. The CDR3 contains 15 residues. The J segment lost 3 bases and the V segment lost 2 bases, leaving 6 bases of the junction unmatched. CDR1 ENHRY and CDR2 SYGVKD come from the germline V gene. Written as DNA, the CDR3 is TGTGCCATCAGTGAGCCACAACAGGGGGTCTACGAGCAGTACTTC. Residues: CAISEPQQGVYEQYF.

This clone has more than one count but fewer than ten. The chain couples TRBV28 to TRBJ1-2; 8 bases map to TRBD1. The CDR3 extends over 12 amino acids. V was pared by 5 bases and J by 7 bases, with 3 bases of the junction left unmatched. Per germline, CDR1 MDHEN and CDR2 SYDVKM. CDR3 sequence (DNA): TGTGCCAGCAGTGGTCAGGGGGCTGGCTACACCTTC. This codes for CASSGQGAGYTF.

As to this clone: Relative to the germline gene, one junction end is altered; a read error may explain this. The chain joins TRBV7-7 to TRBJ2-3; no clear D gene. The germline V gene has CDR1 SSHAT and CDR2 FNYEAQ (reference sequence). The CDR3 contains 13 residues. In DNA, the CDR3 is TGTGCTAGCAGCCCCTCGGCGAGTCAGACGCAGTATTTT. This codes for CASSPSASQTQYF.

The chain links TRBV12-3 or TRBV12-4 to TRBJ1-6; D gene ambiguous. Trimming took 5 bases from V and 9 from J, leaving 11 bases between them. The CDR3 loop spans 13 amino acids. The CDR3 loop reads CASSPRSLSPLHF. As DNA, the CDR3 is TGTGCCAGCAGTCCGCGGTCCCTTTCACCCCTCCACTTT.

The chain links TRBV6-2 or TRBV6-3 to TRBJ2-1, with 9 bases matching TRBD1. Germline V lookup: CDR1 MNHEY, CDR2 SVGEGT. CDR3 size: 15 residues. Trimming took 4 bases from V and 3 from J; bases not matched to a gene: 4. CDR3 bases: TGTGCCAGCAGTTTACAGGGGGCGGACTACAATGAGCAGTTCTTC. It is translated as CASSLQGADYNEQFF.

The V gene is TRBV5-1, the J gene TRBJ1-1; tentatively, D is TRBD1 (6 bases). Germline CDR1 is SGHRS and CDR2 is YFSETQ. The V and J ends lost 2 bases and 1 base respectively, with 15 bases between them. The CDR3 consists of 16 residues. CDR3 DNA: TGCGCCAGCAGCTTTTCGCTCGGGACACCGAACACTGAAGCTTTCTTT. Translating gives CASSFSLGTPNTEAFF.

V gene TRBV5-6 combines with J gene TRBJ1-2, with a tentative D call TRBD1 (5 bases). Germline CDR1 SGHDT, CDR2 YYEEEE. Between the trimmed V and J ends, which lost 0 bases and 6 bases, there was a span of 9 bases. The CDR3 length is 13 residues. In nucleotides, the CDR3 is TGTGCCAGCAGCTTGGTGGCGGGGGATGGCTACACCTTC. This sequence encodes CASSLVAGDGYTF.

This chain connects TRBV6-2 or TRBV6-3 to TRBJ1-1; 7 bases align to TRBD1. V lost 7 bases, J lost 2 bases, and 7 bases stayed unmatched. Per germline, CDR1 MNHEY and CDR2 SVGEGT. The CDR3 extends over 14 amino acids. CDR3 sequence: CASTPTGSNTEAFF. The CDR3 nucleotides read TGTGCCAGCACCCCGACAGGGTCTAACACTGAAGCTTTCTTT.

This clone was observed a handful of times. CDR3 nucleotide sequence: TGTGCCAGTACGAGGGACACCAACTATGGCTACACCTTC. Translation: CASTRDTNYGYTF. The rearrangement joins TRBV6-5 to TRBJ1-2, with D possibly being TRBD1 (6 bases). V was shortened by 9 bases and J by 2 bases, with 13 bases between the two germline ends. The CDR3 is made up of 13 amino acids. Per germline, CDR1 MNHEY and CDR2 SVGAGI.

The chain couples TRBV7-2 to TRBJ2-7; 10 nucleotides line up with TRBD2. Germline V gene lookup returns CDR1 SGHTA and CDR2 FQGNSA. The CDR3 is 13 amino acids. The J segment lost 1 base and the V segment lost 6 bases, leaving 0 bases of the junction unmatched. The CDR3 nucleotides are TGTGCCAGCAGGACTAGCGGGTCCTACGAGCAGTACTTC. Translating gives CASRTSGSYEQYF.

This clone occurred a few times. This sequence joins TRBV19 and TRBJ1-5, with TRBD1 as a possible D gene (6 bases). Germline-derived CDR1 and CDR2 are LNHDA and SQIVND (reference sequence). This CDR3 comprises 16 residues. V gave up 8 bases and J gave up 1 base, with 18 bases separating them. In nucleotides, the CDR3 is TGTGCCAGTCTTAAGGGGGAGGGTCGGAGCAATCAGCCCCAGCATTTT. Translating gives CASLKGEGRSNQPQHF.

V is TRBV7-2 and J is TRBJ2-7, with 7 bases fitting TRBD1. The germline gives CDR1 SGHTA, CDR2 FQGNSA. The ends lost 5 bases at V and 0 bases at J; junction bases unmatched: 4. The CDR3 is 14 amino acids. In DNA form, the CDR3 reads TGTGCCAGCAGCCCGCGGACAGGCTCCTACGAGCAGTACTTC. Protein sequence: CASSPRTGSYEQYF.

The chain uses TRBV7-2 and TRBJ1-1, with 7 bases matching TRBD1. Germline-derived CDR1 and CDR2 are SGHTA and FQGNSA. V was clipped by 0 bases and J by 0 bases; unmatched bases: 7. The CDR3 is 17 residues long. Here the CDR3 DNA reads TGTGCCAGCAGCTTAGCAGCAGGGGGGGTGATGAACACTGAAGCTTTCTTT. Protein product: CASSLAAGGVMNTEAFF.

The V gene is TRBV6-5, the J gene TRBJ2-2; 9 bases are a match to TRBD1. V trimming: 6 bases; J trimming: 5 bases; junction bases outside the gene matches: 1. This CDR3 comprises 13 residues. CDR1 is MNHEY, CDR2 SVGAGI, per germline. For the CDR3, the DNA is TGTGCCAGCAGAGGACAGGGGACCGGGGAGCTGTTTTTT. This sequence encodes CASRGQGTGELFF.

V and J are TRBV7-2 and TRBJ2-3, with D possibly TRBD1 on 6 matching bases. Germline lookup yields CDR1 SGHTA and CDR2 FQGNSA. The V end was cut by 7 bases, the J end by 5 bases, with 19 bases between. The CDR3 spans 15 residues. CDR3 sequence: CASTRDTLLLDTQYF. DNA of the CDR3: TGTGCCAGCACCCGGGACACCCTACTTTTAGATACGCAGTATTTT.